This T cell receptor beta chain was captured in a study of control samples from healthy donors and cancer patients. CDR1 SNHLY and CDR2 FYNNEI come from the germline V gene. Trimming took 6 bases from V and 10 from J, leaving 16 bases between them. This CDR3 has 13 amino acids. Method: immunoSEQ multiplex PCR; TCRdb's copy keeps in-frame clones and lacks some. The data hold about 150,000 clones, with about 91% observed a single time. The chain recombines TRBV2 with TRBJ2-1; TRBD2 is a possible D gene (6 bases). Sequencing was done on a sample of blood. This receptor was identified in a woman between 40 and 55 years old in good health. The chain's CDR3 is CASRGGEVGEQFF. In DNA form, the CDR3 reads TGTGCCAGCAGGGGGGGAGAGGTAGGGGAGCAGTTCTTC.